This T cell receptor beta chain is drawn from a study of blood T cell repertoires in COVID-19. Across the whole study: There were acute and convalescent COVID-19 samples, and they came from the United States, Italy and Spain. Sources were T cells, B-cell-depleted T cells, or PBMCs; the material itself was cDNA or gDNA.

The data were produced by immunoSEQ multiplex PCR, yet TCRdb's version contains in-frame clones alone and is incomplete. Among approximately 200,000 clones listed, over 75% were seen once. The age range of participants was about 18 to 90 years, with residence in roughly 25 US areas. Assignments of participants to cohorts depended upon their own reported clinical history. CDR3 size: 14 residues. Germline values: CDR1 SGHRS, CDR2 YFSETQ. The V gene end was trimmed by 2 bases and the J gene end by 4 bases; junction bases not matched to a gene: 5. Sample: PBMCs or T cells enriched from blood (not recorded which). This sequence was found in a woman between 40 and 50 years old with acute COVID-19. The chain couples TRBV5-1 to TRBJ2-7; TRBD1 matches 8 bases. The CDR3 DNA reads TGCGCCAGCAGCTTCGTCCAGGGGGCGTACGAGCAGTACTTC. Translating gives CASSFVQGAYEQYF.